Listed below are T cell receptor beta chains from one sample, sequenced in a study of spatial heterogeneity in lung cancer. A single record per CDR3 protein comes from TCRdb applying MiXCR to the 5' RACE reads. This table holds over 90,000 distinct CDR3 sequences, roughly 10% found once. The specimen comprised PBMCs, sampled at surgery. The receptors were gathered from a male donor with early-stage non-small cell lung cancer. The CDR3 runs from the conserved cysteine through the conserved F or W. The D gene is left open where the match is weak. Rows may omit the clone size; those that give it use once, few, many or a size class.

d_call,v_call,j_call,cdr3_length,clone_size,cdr3_aa,cdr3_nt
TRBD2,TRBV18,TRBJ2-1,15,many,CASSRGLAGGNEQFF,TGTGCCAGCTCAAGGGGTCTAGCGGGAGGCAATGAGCAGTTCTTC
NA,TRBV20-1,TRBJ2-7,11,many,CSVGQDYEQYF,TGCAGTGTTGGGCAGGACTACGAGCAGTACTTC
NA,TRBV24-1,TRBJ1-5,10,many,CATSGQPQHF,TGTGCCACCAGTGGCCAGCCCCAGCATTTT
NA,TRBV29-1,TRBJ2-3,14,few,CSVQAGPSTDTQYF,TGCAGCGTTCAGGCAGGGCCGAGCACAGATACGCAGTATTTT
NA,TRBV6-5,TRBJ2-5,15,few,CASSYSPQGQETQYF,TGTGCCAGCAGTTACTCGCCGCAGGGTCAAGAGACCCAGTACTTC
NA,TRBV7-6,TRBJ2-7,13,few,CASSLRLTYEQYF,TGTGCCAGCAGCTTAAGGCTAACCTACGAGCAGTACTTC
TRBD2,TRBV23-1,TRBJ2-5,17,few,CASSPTERGEPQGTQYF,TGCGCCAGCAGCCCCACCGAGCGGGGGGAACCCCAAGGAACCCAGTACTTC
NA,TRBV7-9,TRBJ2-1,15,NA,CASTSGSGGPNEQFF,TGTGCCAGCACCTCCGGCTCTGGGGGACCCAATGAGCAGTTCTTC
NA,TRBV29-1,TRBJ1-1,13,NA,CSVNPGYNTEAFF,TGCAGCGTCAATCCAGGGTATAACACTGAAGCTTTCTTT
NA,TRBV29-1,TRBJ1-5,13,NA,CSVTSDSGQPQHF,TGCAGCGTGACCTCCGACAGCGGCCAGCCCCAGCATTTT
NA,TRBV6-1,TRBJ2-7,15,NA,CASSEVKAGADEQYF,TGTGCCAGCAGTGAAGTAAAGGCGGGTGCGGACGAGCAGTACTTC
NA,TRBV30,TRBJ2-3,13,NA,CAWIAASTDTQYF,TGTGCCTGGATAGCGGCTAGCACAGATACGCAGTATTTT
NA,TRBV28,TRBJ2-3,18,few,CASSLTGRDFLLTDTQYF,TGTGCCAGCAGTTTAACGGGACGGGACTTCTTACTCACAGATACGCAGTATTTT
TRBD1,TRBV5-6,TRBJ1-1,14,many,CASSGSGGRTEAFF,TGTGCCAGCAGCGGGTCAGGGGGCCGGACTGAAGCTTTCTTT
TRBD1,TRBV12-3/TRBV12-4,TRBJ2-7,14,NA,CASRPATGEGEQYF,TGTGCCAGCAGGCCCGCGACAGGGGAAGGCGAGCAGTACTTC
TRBD2,TRBV5-4,TRBJ2-7,15,few,CASSLDAGGYYEQYF,TGTGCCAGCAGCTTGGACGCGGGGGGGTACTACGAGCAGTACTTC
NA,TRBV5-1,TRBJ2-6,14,NA,CASSVHGGANVLTF,TGCGCCAGCAGCGTACATGGTGGGGCCAACGTCCTGACTTTC
NA,TRBV28,TRBJ2-7,9,few,CAAYHEQYF,TGTGCCGCGTACCACGAGCAGTACTTC
NA,TRBV28,TRBJ2-3,16,NA,CASSLFSGRNTDTQYF,TGTGCCAGCAGTTTATTTTCGGGAAGAAACACAGATACGCAGTATTTT
NA,TRBV5-5,TRBJ2-5,13,few,CASSYNAGETQYF,TGTGCCAGCAGCTATAACGCGGGAGAGACCCAGTACTTC
TRBD2,TRBV7-6,TRBJ2-7,16,few,CASSLVTAGGPNEQYF,TGTGCCAGCAGCTTAGTAACGGCGGGGGGGCCTAACGAGCAGTACTTC
NA,TRBV29-1,TRBJ2-5,13,many,CSVVSRGPETQYF,TGCAGCGTTGTAAGCAGGGGTCCAGAGACCCAGTACTTC
NA,TRBV6-2/TRBV6-3,TRBJ2-3,11,NA,CASTNTDTQYF,TGTGCCAGCACCAACACAGATACGCAGTATTTT
TRBD1,TRBV5-4,TRBJ1-2,14,many,CASSWGQGERGYTF,TGTGCCAGCAGCTGGGGACAGGGAGAAAGAGGCTACACCTTC
NA,TRBV7-2,TRBJ2-2,14,NA,CASSATPGAGELFF,TGTGCCAGCAGTGCCACCCCGGGGGCCGGGGAGCTGTTTTTT
TRBD2,TRBV6-6,TRBJ2-7,14,NA,CASSLIAGRTEQYF,TGTGCCAGCAGTCTGATAGCGGGCCGCACCGAGCAGTACTTC